A selection of T cell receptor beta chains follows, all from one sample in a study of blood T cells in healthy people across ages. TCRdb called the 5' RACE reads again in MiXCR, with one record for every CDR3 protein. Of roughly 1 million distinct CDR3 sequences in the sample, about 25% were seen once. In addition, the sample was reused for a study of T cells of mothers and their children.

The sample taken for sequencing was blood. The source is a girl under 10 years old in good health. Each CDR3 is given with its conserved first and last residue. D genes are given only for firm matches. Size tells how often a clone was seen (once, few, many) or the class of an expanded clone, and some rows leave it out.

v_gene: TRBV6-6; j_gene: TRBJ2-1; abundance: NA; d_gene: TRBD2; CDR3nt: TGTGCCAGCACCTCGAAGGGCCTAGCGGGAAGTAGTGAGCAGTTCTTC; CDR3aa: CASTSKGLAGSSEQFF
v_gene: TRBV20-1; j_gene: TRBJ2-7; abundance: NA; d_gene: TRBD2; CDR3nt: TGCAGTGCTGTCAGCGGGAGGAACTACGAGCAGTACTTC; CDR3aa: CSAVSGRNYEQYF
v_gene: TRBV7-9; j_gene: TRBJ2-7; abundance: few; d_gene: TRBD1; CDR3nt: TGTGCCAGCAGCCCGGGACAGGGTCGATACTTC; CDR3aa: CASSPGQGRYF
v_gene: TRBV5-1; j_gene: TRBJ2-1; abundance: few; d_gene: TRBD2; CDR3nt: TGCGCCAGCAGCTCAGGAGCGGGAGACAATGAGCAGTTCTTC; CDR3aa: CASSSGAGDNEQFF
v_gene: TRBV5-6; j_gene: TRBJ2-3; abundance: many; d_gene: NA; CDR3nt: TGTGCCAGCAGCCTAGGGTCAGGTACGCAGTATTTT; CDR3aa: CASSLGSGTQYF
v_gene: TRBV9; j_gene: TRBJ2-1; abundance: few; d_gene: NA; CDR3nt: TGTGCCAGCAGCGTAGACAGGGTGTGGAGCGGCCCCTACAATGAGCAGTTCTTC; CDR3aa: CASSVDRVWSGPYNEQFF
v_gene: TRBV12-3/TRBV12-4; j_gene: TRBJ2-2; abundance: NA; d_gene: TRBD2; CDR3nt: TGTGCCAGCAGTCAGGGACTAGCCGAGCTGTTTTTT; CDR3aa: CASSQGLAELFF
v_gene: TRBV12-3/TRBV12-4; j_gene: TRBJ1-2; abundance: NA; d_gene: TRBD1; CDR3nt: TGTGCCAGCAGTTCCAGGACAGGGGATGGCTACACCTTC; CDR3aa: CASSSRTGDGYTF
v_gene: TRBV4-1; j_gene: TRBJ2-7; abundance: few; d_gene: NA; CDR3nt: TGCGCCAGCAGCCTCAACATGGCCCCCTACGAGCAGTACTTC; CDR3aa: CASSLNMAPYEQYF
v_gene: TRBV27; j_gene: TRBJ1-1; abundance: few; d_gene: NA; CDR3nt: TGTGCCAGCAGTTTGGTAGGGAGGACTGAAGCTTTCTTT; CDR3aa: CASSLVGRTEAFF
v_gene: TRBV12-3/TRBV12-4; j_gene: TRBJ2-2; abundance: NA; d_gene: NA; CDR3nt: TGTGCCAGCAGCCCAGTAATCGAGGATACCGGGGAGCTGTTTTTT; CDR3aa: CASSPVIEDTGELFF
v_gene: TRBV18; j_gene: TRBJ1-2; abundance: NA; d_gene: NA; CDR3nt: TGTGCCAGCTCACCTGGAGGGGCTGGTGGCTACACCTTC; CDR3aa: CASSPGGAGGYTF
v_gene: TRBV27; j_gene: TRBJ2-7; abundance: few; d_gene: NA; CDR3nt: TGTGCCAGCAGGCTAACGGCAACAACCTACGAGCAGTACTTC; CDR3aa: CASRLTATTYEQYF
v_gene: TRBV2; j_gene: TRBJ2-1; abundance: NA; d_gene: TRBD2; CDR3nt: TGTGCCAGCATCAAACGAGGGGCTAGCGGGACGGGAGAGCAGTTCTTC; CDR3aa: CASIKRGASGTGEQFF
v_gene: TRBV6-2/TRBV6-3; j_gene: TRBJ2-1; abundance: few; d_gene: NA; CDR3nt: TGTGCCAGCAGTTCGGCGAGCTTCCACAATGAGCAGTTCTTC; CDR3aa: CASSSASFHNEQFF
v_gene: TRBV28; j_gene: TRBJ2-1; abundance: NA; d_gene: NA; CDR3nt: TGTGCCAGCAGATCCAACAGGGAAGCCTACAATGAGCAGTTCTTC; CDR3aa: CASRSNREAYNEQFF
v_gene: TRBV24-1; j_gene: TRBJ2-6; abundance: NA; d_gene: NA; CDR3nt: TGTGCCACCAGTGTGAGTAGGGCTGGGGCCAACGTCCTGACTTTC; CDR3aa: CATSVSRAGANVLTF
v_gene: TRBV2; j_gene: TRBJ2-5; abundance: NA; d_gene: NA; CDR3nt: TGTGCCAGCGTAGACAGTGGCGGAGAGACCCAGTACTTC; CDR3aa: CASVDSGGETQYF
v_gene: TRBV24-1; j_gene: TRBJ2-2; abundance: many; d_gene: NA; CDR3nt: TGTGCCACCAGTGACCCGACCGGATTGCGTGGGGAGCTGTTTTTT; CDR3aa: CATSDPTGLRGELFF
v_gene: TRBV5-6; j_gene: TRBJ2-5; abundance: few; d_gene: NA; CDR3nt: TGTGCCAGCAGCTGGACGTTTGAGGGGCCCCAGTACTTC; CDR3aa: CASSWTFEGPQYF
v_gene: TRBV9; j_gene: TRBJ2-4; abundance: NA; d_gene: NA; CDR3nt: TGTGCCAGCAGCGGGGGCCCGGCGGCCTCCAGCGGGTACATTCAGTACTTC; CDR3aa: CASSGGPAASSGYIQYF
v_gene: TRBV12-3/TRBV12-4; j_gene: TRBJ1-3; abundance: few; d_gene: TRBD1; CDR3nt: TGTGCCAGCAGTCCACGACAGGGCTTTTCTGGAAACACCATATATTTT; CDR3aa: CASSPRQGFSGNTIYF
v_gene: TRBV28; j_gene: TRBJ2-1; abundance: NA; d_gene: TRBD2; CDR3nt: TGTGCCAGCAACCCTCATGGCGGGAGAGAATTAGATGAGCAGTTCTTC; CDR3aa: CASNPHGGRELDEQFF
v_gene: TRBV27; j_gene: TRBJ2-7; abundance: NA; d_gene: NA; CDR3nt: TGTGCCAGCAGCACATTGCCGGGCCCCGGGAGCTACGAGCAGTACTTC; CDR3aa: CASSTLPGPGSYEQYF